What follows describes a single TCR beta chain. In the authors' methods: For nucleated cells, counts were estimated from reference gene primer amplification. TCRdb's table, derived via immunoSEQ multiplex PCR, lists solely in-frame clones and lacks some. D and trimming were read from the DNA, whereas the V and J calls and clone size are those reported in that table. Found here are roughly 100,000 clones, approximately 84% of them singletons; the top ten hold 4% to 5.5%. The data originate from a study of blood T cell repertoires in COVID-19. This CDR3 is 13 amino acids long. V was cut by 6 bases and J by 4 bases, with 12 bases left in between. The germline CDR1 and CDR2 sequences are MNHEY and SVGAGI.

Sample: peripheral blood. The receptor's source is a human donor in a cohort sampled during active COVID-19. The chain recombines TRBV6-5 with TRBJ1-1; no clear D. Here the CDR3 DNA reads TGTGCCAGCAGCCTTTCTAAGCGCACTGAAGCTTTCTTT. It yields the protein CASSLSKRTEAFF.